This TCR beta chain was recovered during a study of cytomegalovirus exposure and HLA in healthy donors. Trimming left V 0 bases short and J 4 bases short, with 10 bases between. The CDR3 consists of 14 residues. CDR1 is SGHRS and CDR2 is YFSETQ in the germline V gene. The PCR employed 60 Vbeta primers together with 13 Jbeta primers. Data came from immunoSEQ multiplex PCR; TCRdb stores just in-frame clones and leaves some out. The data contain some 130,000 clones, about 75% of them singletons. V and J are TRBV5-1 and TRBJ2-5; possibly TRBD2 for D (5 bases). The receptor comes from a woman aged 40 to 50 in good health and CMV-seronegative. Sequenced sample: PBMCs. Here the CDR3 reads CASSLGEGRETQYF. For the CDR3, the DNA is TGCGCCAGCAGCTTGGGTGAAGGGAGAGAGACCCAGTACTTC.